The rows below give T cell receptor beta chains drawn from one sample of a study of T cell repertoires in cytomegalovirus infection. Using its own MiXCR run on the reads, TCRdb lists one record per CDR3 protein. The sample carries approximately 310,000 distinct CDR3 sequences, roughly 25% recorded once. Antigens for these TCRs are unknown. The sample here was cultured PBMCs, taken from culture after CMV antigen stimulation. The receptor source for this set is a human donor in good health (CMV status not recorded). Some clones in this sample may be carry-over from other donors' samples. Both conserved end residues are trimmed from each CDR3. Rows give clone size only sometimes, using once, few, many, or a class for an expanded clone.

V gene: TRBV27
CDR3 length: 9
J gene: TRBJ2-5
clone size: .
CDR3 protein: ASQRGGTQY

V gene: TRBV2
CDR3 length: 12
J gene: TRBJ1-5
clone size: .
CDR3 protein: ASSIQGNDQPQH

V gene: TRBV28
CDR3 length: 12
J gene: TRBJ2-1
clone size: .
CDR3 protein: ASSLGGRDNEQF

V gene: TRBV7-6
CDR3 length: 11
J gene: TRBJ2-1
clone size: .
CDR3 protein: ASSFSDLQEQF

V gene: TRBV2
CDR3 length: 12
J gene: TRBJ1-6
clone size: .
CDR3 protein: ASNRPHRNSPLH

V gene: TRBV28
CDR3 length: 19
J gene: TRBJ1-5
clone size: .
CDR3 protein: ASSSNWGGAGVVRVHQPQH

V gene: TRBV7-2
CDR3 length: 10
J gene: TRBJ2-1
clone size: many
CDR3 protein: ASSLEGNEQF

V gene: TRBV20-1
CDR3 length: 11
J gene: TRBJ1-4
clone size: .
CDR3 protein: SAPGFGNEKLF

V gene: TRBV7-2
CDR3 length: 10
J gene: TRBJ1-1
clone size: .
CDR3 protein: ASSPANTEAF

V gene: TRBV7-8
CDR3 length: 13
J gene: TRBJ2-7
clone size: many
CDR3 protein: ASSLVVRRANEQY

V gene: TRBV6-4
CDR3 length: 14
J gene: TRBJ1-1
clone size: .
CDR3 protein: ASSMDRGGVGTEAF

V gene: TRBV18
CDR3 length: 13
J gene: TRBJ2-2
clone size: few
CDR3 protein: ASSPPQGGTGELF

V gene: TRBV19
CDR3 length: 11
J gene: TRBJ1-6
clone size: .
CDR3 protein: ASRRRPGTPLH

V gene: TRBV9
CDR3 length: 13
J gene: TRBJ2-6
clone size: few
CDR3 protein: ASSVGHSGANVLT

V gene: TRBV28
CDR3 length: 16
J gene: TRBJ2-6
clone size: .
CDR3 protein: ASSLWVPQSSGANVLT

V gene: TRBV19
CDR3 length: 14
J gene: TRBJ2-1
clone size: .
CDR3 protein: ASSGGEAGSYNEQF

V gene: TRBV11-3
CDR3 length: 13
J gene: TRBJ2-1
clone size: few
CDR3 protein: ASSLSWGDGDEQF

V gene: TRBV28
CDR3 length: 11
J gene: TRBJ2-7
clone size: few
CDR3 protein: AIAGTGEYEQY

V gene: TRBV6-2/TRBV6-3
CDR3 length: 15
J gene: TRBJ1-6
clone size: .
CDR3 protein: ASSKSPGQGAYSPLH

V gene: TRBV6-1
CDR3 length: 15
J gene: TRBJ2-4
clone size: .
CDR3 protein: ASSGRNAGVAKNIQY

V gene: TRBV7-2
CDR3 length: 12
J gene: TRBJ2-7
clone size: .
CDR3 protein: ASSLGLAAGEQY

V gene: TRBV10-3
CDR3 length: 10
J gene: TRBJ2-7
clone size: .
CDR3 protein: AIQAVGYEQY

V gene: TRBV6-4
CDR3 length: 13
J gene: TRBJ2-3
clone size: .
CDR3 protein: ASSDGTTHTDTQY

V gene: TRBV12-5
CDR3 length: 13
J gene: TRBJ2-1
clone size: few
CDR3 protein: ASGKREYAYNEQF

V gene: TRBV12-3/TRBV12-4
CDR3 length: 13
J gene: TRBJ1-1
clone size: .
CDR3 protein: ASSLVGRMNTEAF

V gene: TRBV6-5
CDR3 length: 12
J gene: TRBJ2-4
clone size: .
CDR3 protein: ASSKGRGADIQY

V gene: TRBV28
CDR3 length: 15
J gene: TRBJ2-1
clone size: .
CDR3 protein: ASSSYPRREANNEQF

V gene: TRBV20-1
CDR3 length: 16
J gene: TRBJ2-4
clone size: .
CDR3 protein: SARDLGLADLAKNIQY

V gene: TRBV6-2/TRBV6-3
CDR3 length: 12
J gene: TRBJ2-1
clone size: few
CDR3 protein: ASSYGTRKDEQF

V gene: TRBV28
CDR3 length: 12
J gene: TRBJ2-5
clone size: .
CDR3 protein: ASSTPQGGETQY

V gene: TRBV6-5
CDR3 length: 12
J gene: TRBJ2-1
clone size: .
CDR3 protein: ASSFERSYNEQF

V gene: TRBV4-1
CDR3 length: 14
J gene: TRBJ2-2
clone size: few
CDR3 protein: ASSPQPGADTGELF

V gene: TRBV19
CDR3 length: 16
J gene: TRBJ2-6
clone size: .
CDR3 protein: ASSGRADRVSGANVLT

V gene: TRBV12-3/TRBV12-4
CDR3 length: 13
J gene: TRBJ1-5
clone size: .
CDR3 protein: ASSLGRVVNQPQH

V gene: TRBV7-2
CDR3 length: 14
J gene: TRBJ2-7
clone size: many
CDR3 protein: ASSPRGLADHYEQY

V gene: TRBV7-2
CDR3 length: 15
J gene: TRBJ2-4
clone size: once
CDR3 protein: ASSLAGSGSAKNIQY

V gene: TRBV7-6
CDR3 length: 12
J gene: TRBJ2-3
clone size: .
CDR3 protein: ASNKGQIRDTQY

V gene: TRBV6-6
CDR3 length: 15
J gene: TRBJ2-5
clone size: few
CDR3 protein: ASSNPPRQTAQETQY

V gene: TRBV10-3
CDR3 length: 15
J gene: TRBJ2-1
clone size: few
CDR3 protein: AISGPPQGNSYNEQF

V gene: TRBV6-2/TRBV6-3
CDR3 length: 13
J gene: TRBJ1-2
clone size: .
CDR3 protein: ASRPTFIGDYGYT

V gene: TRBV7-3
CDR3 length: 13
J gene: TRBJ2-1
clone size: few
CDR3 protein: ASSSRLAGPNEQF

V gene: TRBV20-1
CDR3 length: 15
J gene: TRBJ2-2
clone size: once
CDR3 protein: SARGLAGGPTTGELF

V gene: TRBV7-2
CDR3 length: 13
J gene: TRBJ2-1
clone size: many
CDR3 protein: ASSLGVSGRNEQF

V gene: TRBV28
CDR3 length: 13
J gene: TRBJ2-2
clone size: few
CDR3 protein: ASRPHLRNTGELF

V gene: TRBV2
CDR3 length: 11
J gene: TRBJ2-4
clone size: .
CDR3 protein: ASPGSPKNIQY

V gene: TRBV7-6
CDR3 length: 14
J gene: TRBJ2-2
clone size: many
CDR3 protein: ASSPGTTGRTGELF

V gene: TRBV30
CDR3 length: 10
J gene: TRBJ1-1
clone size: .
CDR3 protein: AWEWANTEAF

V gene: TRBV6-5
CDR3 length: 10
J gene: TRBJ2-2
clone size: few
CDR3 protein: ASKGLTGELF

V gene: TRBV19
CDR3 length: 14
J gene: TRBJ1-1
clone size: .
CDR3 protein: ASSRGAPPMNTEAF

V gene: TRBV4-2
CDR3 length: 11
J gene: TRBJ2-7
clone size: few
CDR3 protein: ASSQDVANEQY

V gene: TRBV27
CDR3 length: 14
J gene: TRBJ2-1
clone size: few
CDR3 protein: ASTKLAGGGNNEQF

V gene: TRBV7-2
CDR3 length: 12
J gene: TRBJ1-5
clone size: few
CDR3 protein: ASSLSMRNQPQH

V gene: TRBV24-1
CDR3 length: 11
J gene: TRBJ2-1
clone size: few
CDR3 protein: ATGLAGVNEQF

V gene: TRBV6-1
CDR3 length: 12
J gene: TRBJ1-4
clone size: .
CDR3 protein: ASSERGGGEKLF

V gene: TRBV4-2
CDR3 length: 13
J gene: TRBJ1-2
clone size: few
CDR3 protein: ASSQKRTANYGYT

V gene: TRBV12-3/TRBV12-4
CDR3 length: 11
J gene: TRBJ1-2
clone size: .
CDR3 protein: ASSFGLRYGYT

V gene: TRBV4-2
CDR3 length: 13
J gene: TRBJ2-1
clone size: few
CDR3 protein: ASSHDPDSYNEQF

V gene: TRBV28
CDR3 length: 14
J gene: TRBJ2-5
clone size: .
CDR3 protein: ASSLIAGGLRETQY

V gene: TRBV19
CDR3 length: 12
J gene: TRBJ2-2
clone size: .
CDR3 protein: ASSISAVTGELF